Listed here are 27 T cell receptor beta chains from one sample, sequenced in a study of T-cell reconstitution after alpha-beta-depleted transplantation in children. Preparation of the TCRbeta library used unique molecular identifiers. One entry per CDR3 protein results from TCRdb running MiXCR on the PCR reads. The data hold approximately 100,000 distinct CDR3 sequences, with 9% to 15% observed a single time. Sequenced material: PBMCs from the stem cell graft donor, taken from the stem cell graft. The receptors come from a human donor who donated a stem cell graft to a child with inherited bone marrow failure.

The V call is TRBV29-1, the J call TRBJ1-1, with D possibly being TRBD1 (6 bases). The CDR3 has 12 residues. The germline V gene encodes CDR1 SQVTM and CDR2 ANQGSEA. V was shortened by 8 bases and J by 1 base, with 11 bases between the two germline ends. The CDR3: CSFPDRNTEAFF. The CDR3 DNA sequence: TGCAGCTTTCCGGACAGGAACACTGAAGCTTTCTTT.

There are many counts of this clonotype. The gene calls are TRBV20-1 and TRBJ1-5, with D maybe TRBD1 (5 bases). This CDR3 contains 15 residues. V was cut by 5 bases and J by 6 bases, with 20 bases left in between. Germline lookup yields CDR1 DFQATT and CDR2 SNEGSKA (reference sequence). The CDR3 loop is CSAGGTVPPAQPQHF. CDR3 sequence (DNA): TGCAGTGCTGGGGGGACCGTTCCCCCGGCTCAGCCCCAGCATTTT.

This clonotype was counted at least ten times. CDR3 sequence: CASSSRQGPTGELFF. In nucleotides, the CDR3 is TGTGCCAGCAGTTCCAGACAGGGCCCCACCGGGGAGCTGTTTTTT. The chain uses TRBV6-5 and TRBJ2-2, with 7 bases fitting TRBD1. From germline, CDR1 is MNHEY and CDR2 SVGAGI. With 4 bases clipped from V and 4 bases from J, the junction kept 6 bases outside the gene matches. The CDR3 length is 15 residues.

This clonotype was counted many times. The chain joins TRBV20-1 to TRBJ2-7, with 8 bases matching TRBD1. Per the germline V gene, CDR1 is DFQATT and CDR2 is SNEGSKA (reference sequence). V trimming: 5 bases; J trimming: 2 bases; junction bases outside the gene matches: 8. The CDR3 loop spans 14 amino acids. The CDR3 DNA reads TGCAGTGCTGGGCGACAGGGGCGCCCCTACGAGCAGTACTTC. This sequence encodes CSAGRQGRPYEQYF.

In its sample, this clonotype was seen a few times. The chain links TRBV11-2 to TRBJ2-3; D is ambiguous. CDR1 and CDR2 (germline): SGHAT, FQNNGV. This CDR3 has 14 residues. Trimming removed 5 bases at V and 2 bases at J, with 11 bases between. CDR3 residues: CASSPQPVTDTQYF. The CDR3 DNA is TGTGCCAGCAGCCCCCAGCCAGTCACAGATACGCAGTATTTT.

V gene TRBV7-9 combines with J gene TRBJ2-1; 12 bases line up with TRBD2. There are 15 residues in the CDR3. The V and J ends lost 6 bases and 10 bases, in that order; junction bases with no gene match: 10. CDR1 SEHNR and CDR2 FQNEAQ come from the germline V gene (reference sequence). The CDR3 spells CASSYGFGLAGEQFF. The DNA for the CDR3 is TGTGCCAGCAGTTACGGATTCGGACTAGCGGGAGAGCAGTTCTTC.

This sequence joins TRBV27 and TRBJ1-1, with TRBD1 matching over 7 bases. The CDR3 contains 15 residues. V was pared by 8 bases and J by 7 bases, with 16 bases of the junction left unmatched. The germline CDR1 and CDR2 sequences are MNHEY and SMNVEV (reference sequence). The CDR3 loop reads CASGSIGQDEFEAFF. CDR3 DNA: TGTGCCAGCGGTTCCATAGGACAGGATGAATTTGAAGCTTTCTTT.

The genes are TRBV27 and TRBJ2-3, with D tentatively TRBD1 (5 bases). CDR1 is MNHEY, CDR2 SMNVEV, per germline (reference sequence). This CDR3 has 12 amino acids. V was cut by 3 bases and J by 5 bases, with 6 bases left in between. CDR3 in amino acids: CASSFRGDTQYF. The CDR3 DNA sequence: TGTGCCAGCAGTTTTAGGGGAGATACGCAGTATTTT.

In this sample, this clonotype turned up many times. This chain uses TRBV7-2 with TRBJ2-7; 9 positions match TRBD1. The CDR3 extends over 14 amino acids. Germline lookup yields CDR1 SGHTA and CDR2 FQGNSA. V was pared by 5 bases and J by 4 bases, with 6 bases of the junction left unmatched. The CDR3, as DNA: TGTGCCAGCAGCCTCCGACAGGGGGTATACGAGCAGTACTTC. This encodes CASSLRQGVYEQYF.

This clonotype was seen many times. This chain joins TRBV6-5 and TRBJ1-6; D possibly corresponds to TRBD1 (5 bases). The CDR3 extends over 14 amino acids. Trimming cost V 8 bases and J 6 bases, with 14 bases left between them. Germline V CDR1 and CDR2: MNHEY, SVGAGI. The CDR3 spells CASGWGPGNSPLHF. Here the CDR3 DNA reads TGTGCCAGCGGGTGGGGACCTGGTAATTCACCCCTCCACTTT.

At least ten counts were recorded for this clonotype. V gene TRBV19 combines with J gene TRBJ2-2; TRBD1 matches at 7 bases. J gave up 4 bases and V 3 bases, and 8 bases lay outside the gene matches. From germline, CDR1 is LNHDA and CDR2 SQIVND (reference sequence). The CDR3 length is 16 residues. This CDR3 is CASSIPLGQSTGELFF. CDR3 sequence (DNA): TGTGCCAGTAGTATTCCCCTGGGACAGAGCACCGGGGAGCTGTTTTTT.

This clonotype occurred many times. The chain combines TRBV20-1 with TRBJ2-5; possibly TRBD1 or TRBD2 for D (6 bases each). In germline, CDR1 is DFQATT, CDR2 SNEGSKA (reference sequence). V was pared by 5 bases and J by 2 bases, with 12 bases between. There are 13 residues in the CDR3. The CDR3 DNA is TGCAGTGCTCCAATAGGGGGGCAAGAGACCCAGTACTTC. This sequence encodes CSAPIGGQETQYF.

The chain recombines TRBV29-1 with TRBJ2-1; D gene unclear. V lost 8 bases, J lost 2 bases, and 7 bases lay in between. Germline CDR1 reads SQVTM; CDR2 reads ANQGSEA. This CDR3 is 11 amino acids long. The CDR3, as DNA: TGCAGCACCCGGGCCTACAATGAGCAGTTCTTC. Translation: CSTRAYNEQFF.

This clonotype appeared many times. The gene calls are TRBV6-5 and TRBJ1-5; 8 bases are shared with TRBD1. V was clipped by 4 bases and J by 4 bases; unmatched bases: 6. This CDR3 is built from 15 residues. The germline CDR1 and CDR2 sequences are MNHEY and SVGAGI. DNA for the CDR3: TGTGCCAGCAGTTCGGACAGGGAGTGGAATCAGCCCCAGCATTTT. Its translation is CASSSDREWNQPQHF.

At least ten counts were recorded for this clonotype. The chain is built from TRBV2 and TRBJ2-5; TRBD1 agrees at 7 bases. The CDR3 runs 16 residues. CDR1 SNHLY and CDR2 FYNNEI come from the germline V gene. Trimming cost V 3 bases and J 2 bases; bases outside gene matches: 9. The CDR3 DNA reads TGTGCCAGCAGTGACCCCGGGACAGAGATTCAAGAGACCCAGTACTTC. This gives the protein CASSDPGTEIQETQYF.

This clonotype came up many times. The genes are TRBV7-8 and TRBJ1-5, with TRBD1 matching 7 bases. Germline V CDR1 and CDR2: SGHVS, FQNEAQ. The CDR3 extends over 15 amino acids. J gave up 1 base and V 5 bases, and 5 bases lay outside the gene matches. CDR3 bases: TGTGCCAGCAGCCGAGACAGGGCAAGCAATCAGCCCCAGCATTTT. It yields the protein CASSRDRASNQPQHF. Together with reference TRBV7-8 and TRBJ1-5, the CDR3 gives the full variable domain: GAGVSQSPRYKVAKRGQDVALRCDPISGHVSLFWYQQALGQGPEFLTYFQNEAQLDKSGLPSDRFFAERPEGSVSTLKIQRTQQEDSAVYLCASSRDRASNQPQHFGDGTRLSIL.

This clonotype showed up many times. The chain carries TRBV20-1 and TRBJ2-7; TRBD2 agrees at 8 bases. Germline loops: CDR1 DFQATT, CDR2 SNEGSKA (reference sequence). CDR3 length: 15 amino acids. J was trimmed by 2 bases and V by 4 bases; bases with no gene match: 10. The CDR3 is CSAMGRLAITYEQYF. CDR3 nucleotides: TGCAGTGCTATGGGGCGACTAGCGATCACCTACGAGCAGTACTTC.

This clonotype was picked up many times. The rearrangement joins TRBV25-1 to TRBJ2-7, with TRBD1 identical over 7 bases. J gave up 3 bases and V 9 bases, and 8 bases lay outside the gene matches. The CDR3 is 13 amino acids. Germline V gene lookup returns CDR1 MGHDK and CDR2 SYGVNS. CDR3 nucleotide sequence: TGTGCCAGTTCCCGGGACAGTGGCTACGAGCAGTACTTC. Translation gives CASSRDSGYEQYF.

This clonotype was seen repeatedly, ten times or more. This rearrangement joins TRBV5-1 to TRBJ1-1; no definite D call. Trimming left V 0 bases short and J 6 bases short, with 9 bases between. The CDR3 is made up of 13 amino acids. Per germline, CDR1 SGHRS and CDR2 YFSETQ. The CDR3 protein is CASSLGQSAEAFF. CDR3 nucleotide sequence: TGCGCCAGCAGCTTGGGGCAGTCGGCTGAAGCTTTCTTT. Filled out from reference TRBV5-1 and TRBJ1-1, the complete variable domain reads KAGVTQTPRYLIKTRGQQVTLSCSPISGHRSVSWYQQTPGQGLQFLFEYFSETQRNKGNFPGRFSGRQFSNSRSEMNVSTLELGDSALYLCASSLGQSAEAFFGQGTRLTVV.

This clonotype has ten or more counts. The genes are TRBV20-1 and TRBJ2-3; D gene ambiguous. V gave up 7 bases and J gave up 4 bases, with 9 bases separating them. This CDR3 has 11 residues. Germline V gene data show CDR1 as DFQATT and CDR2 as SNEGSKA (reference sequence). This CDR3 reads CSGEVADTQYF. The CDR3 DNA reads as TGCAGTGGAGAGGTTGCAGATACGCAGTATTTT.

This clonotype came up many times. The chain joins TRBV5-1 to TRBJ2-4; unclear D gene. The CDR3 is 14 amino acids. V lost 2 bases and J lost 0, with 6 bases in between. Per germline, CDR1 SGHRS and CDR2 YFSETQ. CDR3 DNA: TGCGCCAGCAGCTTTGGCGCAGCCAAAAACATTCAGTACTTC. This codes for CASSFGAAKNIQYF.

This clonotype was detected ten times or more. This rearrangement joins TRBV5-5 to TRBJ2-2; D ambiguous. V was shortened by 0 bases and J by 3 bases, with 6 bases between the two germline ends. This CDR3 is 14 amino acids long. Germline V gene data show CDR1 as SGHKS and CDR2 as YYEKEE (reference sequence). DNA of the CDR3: TGTGCCAGCAGCTTGGGGGCTGACACCGGGGAGCTGTTTTTT. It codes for CASSLGADTGELFF.

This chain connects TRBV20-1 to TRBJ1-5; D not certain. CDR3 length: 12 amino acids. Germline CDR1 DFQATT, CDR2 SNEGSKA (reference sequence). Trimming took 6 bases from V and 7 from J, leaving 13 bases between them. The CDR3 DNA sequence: TGCAGTGCCGGATCGGTGGAGCAGCCCCAGCATTTT. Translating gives CSAGSVEQPQHF.

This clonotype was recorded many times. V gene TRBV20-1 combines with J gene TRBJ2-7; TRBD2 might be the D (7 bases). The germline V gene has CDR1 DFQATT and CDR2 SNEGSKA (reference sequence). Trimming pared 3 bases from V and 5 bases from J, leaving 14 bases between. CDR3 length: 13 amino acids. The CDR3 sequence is CSASPDGGHEQYF. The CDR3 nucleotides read TGCAGTGCTAGCCCCGACGGGGGGCACGAGCAGTACTTC.

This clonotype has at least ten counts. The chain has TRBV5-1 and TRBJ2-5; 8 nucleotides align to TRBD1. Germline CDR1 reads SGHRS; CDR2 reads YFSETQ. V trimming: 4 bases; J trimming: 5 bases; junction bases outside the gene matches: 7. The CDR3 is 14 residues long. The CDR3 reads CASSHGQGQETQYF. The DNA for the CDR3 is TGCGCCAGCAGCCACGGACAGGGCCAGGAGACCCAGTACTTC.

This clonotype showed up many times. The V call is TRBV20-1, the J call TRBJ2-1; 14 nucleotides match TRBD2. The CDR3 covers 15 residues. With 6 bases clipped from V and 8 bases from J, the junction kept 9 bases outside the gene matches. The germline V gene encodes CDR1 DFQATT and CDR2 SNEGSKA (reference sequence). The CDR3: CSANPTSGRAHEQFF. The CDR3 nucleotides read TGCAGTGCCAATCCGACTAGCGGGAGGGCCCATGAGCAGTTCTTC.

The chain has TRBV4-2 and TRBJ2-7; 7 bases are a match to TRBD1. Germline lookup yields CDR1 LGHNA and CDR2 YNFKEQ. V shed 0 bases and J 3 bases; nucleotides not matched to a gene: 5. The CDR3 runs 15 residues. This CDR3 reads CASSQEWAGGYEQYF. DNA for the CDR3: TGTGCCAGCAGCCAAGAATGGGCAGGGGGCTACGAGCAGTACTTC.